This entry lists 5 T cell receptor beta chains sequenced from one sample in a study of blood T cell repertoires in COVID-19. Libraries were prepared by immunoSEQ multiplex PCR; TCRdb keeps only in-frame clonotypes and omits some of them. This table has some 55,000 clones, more than 90% appearing once. The sample taken for sequencing was peripheral blood. The origin of the receptors is a human donor in a cohort sampled during active COVID-19.

This clone was observed a handful of times. This chain connects TRBV10-2 to TRBJ1-5, with no clear D. CDR3 length equals 14 residues. Deletions cut 0 bases from V and 7 bases from J, with 10 bases between. Germline lookup yields CDR1 WSHSY and CDR2 SAAADI. The CDR3 DNA is TGCGCCAGCAGTGAGTCGACGGAGGCCCAGCCCCAGCATTTT. It encodes CASSESTEAQPQHF.

The chain joins TRBV9 to TRBJ2-6; D is possibly TRBD2 (6 bases). Trimming took 6 bases from V and 3 from J, leaving 13 bases between them. The germline gives CDR1 SGDLS, CDR2 YYNGEE. The CDR3 contains 15 residues. The CDR3 DNA sequence: TGTGCCAGCAAAGGCTTGGGAGGTGGGGCCAACGTCCTGACTTTC. Residues: CASKGLGGGANVLTF.

V is TRBV19 and J is TRBJ1-4, with no clear D. The germline gives CDR1 LNHDA, CDR2 SQIVND (reference sequence). The CDR3 loop spans 13 amino acids. V was pared by 6 bases and J by 3 bases, with 8 bases between. The CDR3 reads CASSLPSNEKLFF. CDR3 sequence (DNA): TGTGCCAGTAGCCTCCCCTCTAATGAAAAACTGTTTTTT.

J is TRBJ1-1 and V is TRBV5-6; D may be TRBD1 (5 bases). Trimming stripped 6 bases from V and 7 bases from J, with 10 bases between. The CDR3 totals 11 residues. Germline loops: CDR1 SGHDT, CDR2 YYEEEE. CDR3 sequence reads: CASNQGLEAFF. CDR3 bases: TGTGCCAGCAACCAGGGTCTTGAAGCTTTCTTT.

This clone occurred once. The CDR3, as DNA: TGTGCCAGCAGGAAAGACATGTTCGGCTACACCTTC. It encodes CASRKDMFGYTF. This rearrangement joins TRBV12-3 or TRBV12-4 to TRBJ1-2; no firm D call. The ends were cut back, 6 bases at V and 8 bases at J, with 13 bases in the middle. The CDR3 extends over 12 amino acids.